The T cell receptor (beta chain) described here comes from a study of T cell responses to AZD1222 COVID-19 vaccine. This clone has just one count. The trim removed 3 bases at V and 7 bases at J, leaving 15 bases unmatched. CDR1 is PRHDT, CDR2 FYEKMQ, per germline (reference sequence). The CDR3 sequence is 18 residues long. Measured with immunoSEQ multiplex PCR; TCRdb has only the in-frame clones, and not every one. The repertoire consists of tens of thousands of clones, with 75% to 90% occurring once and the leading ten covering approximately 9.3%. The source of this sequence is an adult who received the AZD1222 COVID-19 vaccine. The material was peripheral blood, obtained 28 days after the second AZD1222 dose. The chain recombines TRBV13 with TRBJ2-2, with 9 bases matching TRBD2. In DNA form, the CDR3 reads TGTGCCAGCAGCTTTCGAGCGGGAGGCCTCCGAGAGGACGGGGAGCTGTTTTTT. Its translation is CASSFRAGGLREDGELFF. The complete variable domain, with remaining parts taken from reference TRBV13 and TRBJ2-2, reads AAGVIQSPRHLIKEKRETATLKCYPIPRHDTVYWYQQGPGQDPQFLISFYEKMQSDKGSIPDRFSAQQFSDYHSELNMSSLELGDSALYFCASSFRAGGLREDGELFFGEGSRLTVL.